This T cell receptor beta chain is from a study of response to subunit inactivated influenza vaccine. Study findings and constraints: With each seasonal influenza vaccination, the authors suggested, few new T cells are recruited.

This clonotype was seen only a few times. Its antigen remains unknown. There are 14 residues in the CDR3. Germline V lookup: CDR1 DFQATT, CDR2 SNEGSKA (reference sequence). V was cut by 0 bases and J by 8 bases, with 13 bases left in between. TCRdb recomputed calls from the RT-PCR reads with MiXCR, one row per CDR3 protein. This sample has more than 400,000 distinct CDR3 sequences; around 9.9% occur once, and the top ten carry about an eighth. The TCR originated in a man between 50 and 59 years old who received an inactivated influenza vaccine. Here the sequenced sample was PBMCs from blood, taken 35 to 45 days after vaccination. The rearrangement uses TRBV20-1 and TRBJ1-4; TRBD1 might be the D (5 bases). The CDR3 nucleotides read TGCAGTGCTAGAGATACGCGGGGGTGGGAAAAACTGTTTTTT. It is translated as CSARDTRGWEKLFF.